The text below deals with one TCR beta chain. Its cognate antigen is unknown. The CDR3 spans 18 residues. Germline values: CDR1 SGHRS, CDR2 YFSETQ. Trimming took 4 bases from V and 2 from J, leaving 19 bases between them. The record originates from a study of blood T cells in healthy people across ages. Study-level points and caveats: Across samples, TCR beta diversity tracked strongly with naive T cell percentage. Reliance upon unsorted PBMCs precluded definitive naive versus antigen-experienced comparison.

Together with a sample-barcoded 5' primer, a J-beta primer mix was included in a second PCR lasting 7 to 11 cycles. Each TCR beta cDNA got a 12-nucleotide random molecular identifier. One entry per CDR3 protein results from TCRdb running MiXCR on the 5' RACE reads. The sample contains over 600,000 distinct CDR3 sequences, about 47% of which appear only once. The source of this sequence is an elderly man in good health. The sample comprised blood. The chain employs TRBV5-1 and TRBJ2-6; D uncertain. This CDR3 is CASSTSFVTGAGANVLTF. The DNA of the CDR3 is TGCGCCAGCAGCACAAGTTTCGTGACGGGTGCTGGGGCCAACGTCCTGACTTTC.